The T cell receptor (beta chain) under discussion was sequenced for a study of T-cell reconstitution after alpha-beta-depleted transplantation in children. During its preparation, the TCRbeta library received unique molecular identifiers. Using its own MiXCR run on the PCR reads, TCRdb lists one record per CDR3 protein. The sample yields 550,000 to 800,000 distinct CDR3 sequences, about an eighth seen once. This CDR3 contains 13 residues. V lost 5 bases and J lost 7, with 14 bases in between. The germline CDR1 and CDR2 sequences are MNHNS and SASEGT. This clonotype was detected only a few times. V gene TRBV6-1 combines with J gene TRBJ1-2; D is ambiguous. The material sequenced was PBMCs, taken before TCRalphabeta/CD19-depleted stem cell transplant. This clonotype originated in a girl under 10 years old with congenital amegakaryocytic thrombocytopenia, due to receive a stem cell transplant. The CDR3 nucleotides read TGTGCCAGCAGTCCGGGCCCCGCGCGTGGCTACACCTTC. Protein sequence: CASSPGPARGYTF.